This TCR beta chain was identified during a study of T cell responses to AZD1222 COVID-19 vaccine (dated by TCRdb to the early 2020s). In the study overall: AZD1222 recipients with second doses at about 4 weeks or about 12 weeks were pooled, because spike-specific TCR depth and breadth did not differ between schedules. A total of 233 trial participants underwent TCR sequencing, of whom some 210 received two doses of AZD1222 and around 26 received two doses of the MenACWY control vaccine. Trial participants were enrolled into age subgroups of 18-55, 56-69 and 70-plus years, which contained around 150, 29 and 61 TCR-sequenced participants, respectively. Study-level results and caveats: Spike-specific TCR breadth and depth rose significantly after two AZD1222 doses compared with day 0 and with MenACWY recipients. Only five or six AZD1222 recipients were SARS-CoV-2 seropositive at baseline, limiting conclusions about previously exposed vaccinees. The 56-69-year group was small, and its depth increase did not reach significance, likely because of low power. Reportedly, almost half of the unique spike-specific TCRs recognized epitopes lying outside the regions that are mutated in the B.1.351 and B.1.1.7 variants. No day 14 peak-response samples were available, so repertoires were characterized only after the peak T cell response. Participants were mostly white British, with more females than males. The authors suggested clonal diversity may have been underestimated. The whole spike protein was spanned by vaccine-associated CD4 TCRs, and dominant responses were seen in regions 160-218 and 743-854.

A note on this clone: Its antigen remains unidentified. No much larger clonotype is one base removed from it; base qualities were not supplied.

The intended sense of this specimen's time point label: baseline before first vaccination. Vaccinee samples came from UK trials COV001 and COV002, including a single-blind randomized controlled phase 2/3 trial of AZD1222 (ChAdOx1 nCoV-19) in healthy adults. For TCRbeta chain sequencing, PBMC samples were collected from trial participants at day 0 and at day 28 after the second dose. V trim: 5 bases; J trim: 5 bases; unmatched bases: 4. CDR1 and CDR2 are read off the germline V gene as SGHRS and YFSETQ. The CDR3 runs 14 residues from the cysteine to the phenylalanine. The kept DNA is CDR3 alone, 42 bases in frame from the first base. The CDR3 regions of human TCRbeta chains were subjected to immunosequencing. In the paper's pipeline: TCRs in the repertoires were matched against a reference library of SARS-CoV-2-specific TCRs that had been generated with the MIRA antigen-specificity platform. Breadth was defined as the fraction of unique TCRs that were SARS-CoV-2-associated. Depth was defined as the fraction of total T cells that were SARS-CoV-2-associated. Using the MIRA data, each spike-specific TCR was assigned both to the spike region to which the TCR was reactive and to a CD4 or CD8 class. Log10-transformed breadth and depth values were compared by one-way ANOVA with Sidak's multiple comparisons tests. TCRdb holds this immuneACCESS table with in-frame rearrangements only. Some clones are missing; in checked studies, unresolved V genes explain under half, and the rest has no known cause. From that table come the V and J calls and clone size; the DNA was used to work out D and trimming. The table for this sample lists around 99,000 clones; around 93% of them were counted only once. The ten largest clones add up to 7% to 9% of the sample.

Sequenced material: peripheral blood, taken on day 0 of AZD1222 vaccination. The sequence was collected from an adult in good health. The receptor chain draws on TRBV5-1 and TRBJ1-6, with 7 central nucleotides matching TRBD1. The nucleotides are TGCGCCAGCAGGACAGGGAACAATAATTCACCCCTCCACTTT. Translated, this is CASRTGNNNSPLHF. Reference TRBV5-1 and TRBJ1-6 genes cover what lies past the CDR3, so the full variable domain is KAGVTQTPRYLIKTRGQQVTLSCSPISGHRSVSWYQQTPGQGLQFLFEYFSETQRNKGNFPGRFSGRQFSNSRSEMNVSTLELGDSALYLCASRTGNNNSPLHFGNGTRLTVT.